These T cell receptor beta chains were read from a single sample in a study of T cell responses to AZD1222 COVID-19 vaccine. This table comes from immunoSEQ multiplex PCR, and its TCRdb copy is limited to in-frame clones, with some not included. The data hold 110,000 to 150,000 clones, with 89% observed a single time. Sequences were derived from peripheral blood, sampled on day 0 of AZD1222 vaccination. All receptors come from an adult in good health. Both conserved end residues are part of each CDR3. A D gene is named only where the DNA matches it firmly. Not every row has a clone size; where given, it reads once, few, many or a size class.

size: .
D: .
V: TRBV18
J: TRBJ1-1
CDR3: CASSPQTGNTEAFF
DNA: TGTGCCAGCTCCCCACAGACAGGGAACACTGAAGCTTTCTTT

size: .
D: .
V: TRBV5-4
J: TRBJ1-2
CDR3: CASSLEQGWYGYTF
DNA: TGTGCCAGCAGCTTGGAACAGGGATGGTACGGCTACACCTTC

size: once
D: TRBD1
V: TRBV7-3
J: TRBJ2-3
CDR3: CASSRTGRTDTQYF
DNA: TGTGCCAGCAGCCGGACAGGGAGGACAGATACGCAGTATTTT

size: .
D: .
V: TRBV28
J: TRBJ2-7
CDR3: CASSLSSRAYEQYF
DNA: TGTGCCAGCAGTTTATCCTCACGCGCCTACGAGCAGTACTTC

size: .
D: .
V: TRBV11-2
J: TRBJ1-1
CDR3: CASSLETLGHSPEAFF
DNA: TGTGCCAGCAGCTTAGAAACCCTCGGACACTCCCCTGAAGCTTTCTTT

size: .
D: TRBD1
V: TRBV11-2
J: TRBJ1-5
CDR3: CASSGGGRNNQPQHF
DNA: TGTGCCAGCTCAGGGGGCGGACGGAATAATCAGCCCCAGCATTTT

size: .
D: TRBD1
V: TRBV5-1
J: TRBJ1-2
CDR3: CASSRYRGSNYGYTF
DNA: TGCGCCAGCAGCCGGTACAGGGGCTCTAACTATGGCTACACCTTC

size: .
D: .
V: TRBV5-1
J: TRBJ1-2
CDR3: CASGDGYGYTF
DNA: TGCGCCAGCGGAGACGGCTATGGCTACACCTTC

size: .
D: TRBD1
V: TRBV13
J: TRBJ1-2
CDR3: CASSSRVRGSGYTF
DNA: TGTGCCAGCAGCTCCAGGGTCAGGGGGTCTGGCTACACCTTC

size: .
D: TRBD1
V: TRBV5-6
J: TRBJ1-3
CDR3: CASSLPTGQTDSGNTIYF
DNA: TGTGCCAGCAGCTTGCCAACGGGACAGACAGACTCTGGAAACACCATATATTTT

size: .
D: .
V: TRBV21-1
J: TRBJ1-1
CDR3: CASSKALGPGVPNTEAFF
DNA: TGTGCCAGCAGCAAAGCGCTAGGACCGGGGGTCCCTAACACTGAAGCTTTCTTT

size: .
D: .
V: TRBV18
J: TRBJ1-2
CDR3: CASSPPQAGYGYTF
DNA: TGTGCCAGCTCACCACCACAGGCTGGCTATGGCTACACCTTC

size: .
D: .
V: TRBV5-1
J: TRBJ1-1
CDR3: CASSGRGVDTEAFF
DNA: TGCGCCAGCAGCGGTAGAGGGGTGGACACTGAAGCTTTCTTT

size: .
D: .
V: TRBV2
J: TRBJ1-1
CDR3: CASNPKAHYTEAFF
DNA: TGTGCCAGCAACCCCAAGGCCCATTACACTGAAGCTTTCTTT

size: once
D: TRBD1
V: TRBV27
J: TRBJ1-5
CDR3: CASSPLDRQPQHF
DNA: TGTGCCAGCAGTCCCCTGGACAGGCAGCCCCAGCATTTT

size: .
D: .
V: TRBV12-3/TRBV12-4
J: TRBJ1-2
CDR3: CASSFGRYFGYTF
DNA: TGTGCCAGCAGTTTCGGTCGGTACTTTGGCTACACCTTC

size: .
D: .
V: TRBV7-9
J: TRBJ1-4
CDR3: CASSSEVIKLFF
DNA: TGTGCCAGCAGCTCAGAGGTGATAAAACTGTTTTTT

size: once
D: .
V: TRBV18
J: TRBJ2-5
CDR3: CASSPSGRETQYF
DNA: TGTGCCAGCTCACCATCTGGAAGAGAGACCCAGTACTTC

size: .
D: .
V: TRBV19
J: TRBJ1-5
CDR3: CASRPRDTSNQPQHF
DNA: TGTGCCAGTAGACCCCGGGACACAAGCAATCAGCCCCAGCATTTT

size: .
D: TRBD1
V: TRBV6-5
J: TRBJ1-2
CDR3: CASRPGQAGRDSYTF
DNA: TGTGCCAGCAGACCCGGACAGGCCGGGCGGGATAGCTACACCTTC